This T cell receptor (beta chain) derives from a study of blood T cell repertoires in COVID-19. Looking at the study overall: Collection of acute and convalescent COVID-19 samples took place in the United States, Italy and Spain. Sample material is recorded as cDNA or gDNA derived from T cells, B-cell-depleted T cells, or PBMCs.

Under the authors' procedure: Estimation of nucleated cell counts was performed using reference gene primer amplification. Here immunoSEQ multiplex PCR was the method, and the copy in TCRdb shows in-frame clones only, minus some. D and trimming come from the DNA, and the V and J calls and clone size come from that table. The sample lists more than 85,000 clones; about 75% were seen once. V gave up 2 bases and J gave up 0 bases; unmatched junction bases: 2. Germline V gives CDR1 PRHDT, CDR2 FYEKMQ (reference sequence). This CDR3 has 17 amino acids. This clone was recorded once. The sequenced sample was peripheral blood. The chain uses TRBV13 and TRBJ2-3; 13 bases agree with TRBD2. The sequence derives from a woman in her 70s with acute or convalescent COVID-19. CDR3 nucleotide sequence: TGTGCCAGCAGCTTAAAACTAGCGGGGGGGAGCACAGATACGCAGTATTTT. Translating it yields CASSLKLAGGSTDTQYF.